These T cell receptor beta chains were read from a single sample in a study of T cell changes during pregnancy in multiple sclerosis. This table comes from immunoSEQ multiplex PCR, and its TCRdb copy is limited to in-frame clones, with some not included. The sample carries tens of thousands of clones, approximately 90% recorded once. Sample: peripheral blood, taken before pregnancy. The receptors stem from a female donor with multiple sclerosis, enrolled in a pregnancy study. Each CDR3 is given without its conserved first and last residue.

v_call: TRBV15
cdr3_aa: ATSRDRTGPKLKNTGELF

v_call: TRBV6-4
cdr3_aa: ASSDNPAGSYNEQF

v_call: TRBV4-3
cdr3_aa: ASSPSTGYEQY

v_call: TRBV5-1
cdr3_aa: ASSPRTGENEQF

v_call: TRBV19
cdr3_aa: ASSTLTGELF

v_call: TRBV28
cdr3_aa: ASIPGHNYNEQF

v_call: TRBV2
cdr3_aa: ASSEDRGLSWPQH

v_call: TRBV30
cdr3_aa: ACQTVRSTDTQY

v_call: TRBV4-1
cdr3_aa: ASSQDWAQGGSNQPQH

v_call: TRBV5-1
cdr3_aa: ASSASGGAYEQY

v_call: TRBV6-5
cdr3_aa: ASSSTGTSDYGYT

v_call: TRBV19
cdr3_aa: ASSSGTGAGNTIY

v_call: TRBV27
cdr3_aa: ASSLIRDRGLVYGYT

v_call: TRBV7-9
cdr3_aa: ASSLTAGARDTQY

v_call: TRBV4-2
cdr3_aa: ASSQAGAGITDTQY

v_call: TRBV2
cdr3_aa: ASSHRVNTEAF

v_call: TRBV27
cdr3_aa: ASSLKTSGSNEQF

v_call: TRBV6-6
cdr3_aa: ASSGTGYGNTIY

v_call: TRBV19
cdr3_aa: ASSIVQGSNTEAF

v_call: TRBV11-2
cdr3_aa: ASSQGTPSSNEQF

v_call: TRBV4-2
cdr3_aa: ASSQEETALYNSPLH

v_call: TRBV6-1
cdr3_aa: ASRDRTETQY

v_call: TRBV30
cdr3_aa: AWSARSRAETQY